The 2 T cell receptor beta chains below all came from one sample that was sequenced in a study of blood T cell repertoires in COVID-19. Some clones are missing from TCRdb's copy, which holds only in-frame ones; the method was immunoSEQ multiplex PCR. This sample has some 670,000 clones, with about 87% found just once. The specimen was peripheral blood. The receptors were sampled from a woman between 18 and 29 years old with acute or convalescent COVID-19.

In DNA, the CDR3 is TGTGCCAGCAGCCGAAGGGGCAACACTGAAGCTTTCTTT. Translating it yields CASSRRGNTEAFF. The rearrangement links TRBV7-9 to TRBJ1-1, with D perhaps TRBD1 (5 bases). The ends were cut back, 5 bases at V and 2 bases at J, with 9 bases in the middle. The CDR3 runs to 13 residues. Germline lookup yields CDR1 SEHNR and CDR2 FQNEAQ (reference sequence).

The V and J genes are TRBV6-2 or TRBV6-3 and TRBJ1-2; 7 bases match TRBD1. The junction had 8 bases not matched to a gene; V was cut back by 5 bases and J by 2 bases. Germline loops: CDR1 MNHEY, CDR2 SVGEGT. The CDR3 is 15 residues long. The CDR3 DNA sequence: TGTGCCAGCAGTACCTTTGACAGGGTAAACTATGGCTACACCTTC. Residues: CASSTFDRVNYGYTF.